Only one count was recorded for the clone carrying this TCR beta chain. Antigen unknown. These data originate in a study of graft-versus-host responses after intestinal transplantation. Whole-study context: Recipients were given multivisceral, liver-intestinal, or isolated intestinal transplants. Anti-thymocyte globulin was used for induction in all recipients, who then took tacrolimus and steroids for roughly three years.

Assay: immunoSEQ multiplex PCR; the TCRdb copy retains only in-frame clones and omits some. The sample consists of 40,000 or so clones, approximately 95% of them appearing once. This CDR3 contains 15 residues. Germline loops: CDR1 SGHTA, CDR2 FQGTGA. V lost 3 bases and J lost 4; bases outside the gene matches: 8. Findings and caveats of the study: Declines in HvG clones occurring early post-transplant were associated with peak circulating GvH clone levels.

This chain uses TRBV7-3 with TRBJ2-7; TRBD1 matches at 8 bases. This sequence was found in a human patient who received an intestinal transplant, so some T cells may come from the graft donor. The sample in question was PBMCs, obtained 700 to 850 days after intestinal transplantation. CDR3: CASSFDQDRDYEQYF. In DNA form, the CDR3 reads TGTGCCAGCAGCTTTGATCAGGACAGGGATTACGAGCAGTACTTC.